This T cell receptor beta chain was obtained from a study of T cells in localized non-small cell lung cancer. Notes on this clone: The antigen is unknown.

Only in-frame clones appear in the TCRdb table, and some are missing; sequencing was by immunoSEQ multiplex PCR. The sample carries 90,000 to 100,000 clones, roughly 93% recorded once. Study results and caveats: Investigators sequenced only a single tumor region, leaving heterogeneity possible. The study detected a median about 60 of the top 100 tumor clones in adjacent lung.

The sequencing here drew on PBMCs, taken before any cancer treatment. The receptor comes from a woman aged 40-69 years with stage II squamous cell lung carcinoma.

CDR3: CASSLGSGQGGSQPQHF. CDR3 DNA: TGTGCCAGCAGCTTGGGGAGTGGACAGGGAGGATCTCAGCCCCAGCATTTT. This sequence joins TRBV5-6 and TRBJ1-5; TRBD1 agrees at 8 bases. The CDR3 has 17 amino acids. Trimming at V came to 0 bases and at J to 6 bases, leaving 11 bases not matched to a gene. CDR1 SGHDT and CDR2 YYEEEE come from the germline V gene.